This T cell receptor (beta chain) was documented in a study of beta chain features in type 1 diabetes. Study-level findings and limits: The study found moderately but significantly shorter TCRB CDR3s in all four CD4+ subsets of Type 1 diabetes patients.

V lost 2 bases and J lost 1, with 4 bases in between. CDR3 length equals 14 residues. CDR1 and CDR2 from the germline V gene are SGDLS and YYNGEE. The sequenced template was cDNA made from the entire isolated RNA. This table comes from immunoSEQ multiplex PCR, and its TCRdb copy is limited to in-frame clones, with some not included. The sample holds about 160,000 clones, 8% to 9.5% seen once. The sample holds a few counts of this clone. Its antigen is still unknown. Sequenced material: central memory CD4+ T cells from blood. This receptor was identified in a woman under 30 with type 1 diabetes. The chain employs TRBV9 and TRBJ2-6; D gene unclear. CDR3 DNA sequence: TGTGCCAGCAGCGTCCCATCTGGGGCCAACGTCCTGACTTTC. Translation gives CASSVPSGANVLTF.